One sample yielded the 28 T cell receptor beta chains listed below, sequenced in a study of brain T cells in children with intractable seizures. Here immunoSEQ multiplex PCR was the method, and the copy in TCRdb shows in-frame clones only, minus some. The sample has 62,000 or so clones; around 95% are singletons. The starting material was peripheral blood, obtained at surgery. The receptor set was obtained from a boy younger than two with focal cortical dysplasia and intractable seizures.

The rearrangement links TRBV6-1 to TRBJ1-5, with D possibly TRBD1 on 5 matching bases. Trimming took 6 bases from V and 0 from J, leaving 15 bases between them. Germline CDR1 is MNHNS and CDR2 is SASEGT. The CDR3 runs 16 residues. As DNA, the CDR3 is TGTGCCAGCAGCGAAAGGGCAGGGTATAGCAATCAGCCCCAGCATTTT. Amino acid sequence: CASSERAGYSNQPQHF.

This sequence joins TRBV6-5 and TRBJ1-6; D is possibly TRBD1 (6 bases). Trimming removed 7 bases at V and 6 bases at J, with 16 bases between. CDR3 length: 15 amino acids. Looked up from germline, CDR1 is MNHEY and CDR2 is SVGAGI. CDR3 DNA sequence: TGTGCCAGCACCCCGGTGGGGGGCCCTAATTCACCCCTCCACTTT. This sequence encodes CASTPVGGPNSPLHF.

This chain connects TRBV3-1 (or the pseudogene TRBV3-2) to TRBJ2-5; 7 bases are a match to TRBD1. Trimming cost V 0 bases and J 2 bases; bases outside gene matches: 3. There are 15 residues in the CDR3. Germline lookup yields CDR1 LGHDT and CDR2 YNNKEL (reference sequence). CDR3 sequence (DNA): TGTGCCAGCAGCCAAGAGGACAGGAGACAAGAGACCCAGTACTTC. It encodes CASSQEDRRQETQYF.

This chain links TRBV6-5 with TRBJ1-2, with D possibly being TRBD1 (6 bases). The germline V gene has CDR1 MNHEY and CDR2 SVGAGI. The V end lost 10 bases, the J end lost 3 bases, and 21 bases lay between the germline ends. The CDR3 runs 15 residues. CDR3 DNA: TGTGCCACCAGGAGGGGGGCAGCAGATGACTATGGCTACACCTTC. This encodes CATRRGAADDYGYTF.

This chain connects TRBV4-1 to TRBJ2-5; tentative D call: TRBD2 (6 bases). Germline lookup yields CDR1 MGHRA and CDR2 YSYEKL. V was trimmed by 1 base and J by 5 bases, leaving 8 bases between them. The CDR3 has 13 amino acids. CDR3 loop: CASSQVAGETQYF. CDR3 DNA: TGCGCCAGCAGCCAAGTTGCGGGGGAGACCCAGTACTTC.

The V call is TRBV19, the J call TRBJ1-2; a possible D gene is TRBD1 (5 bases). This CDR3 region has 15 residues. Per germline, CDR1 LNHDA and CDR2 SQIVND (reference sequence). V shed 2 bases and J shed 12 bases, with 22 bases lying between them. The CDR3 DNA is TGTGCCAGTAGTATAACCGCGGACACTTATCCGCCGGACACCTTC. Amino acids: CASSITADTYPPDTF.

The chain joins TRBV7-9 to TRBJ1-5; D gene ambiguous. Germline CDR1 SEHNR, CDR2 FQNEAQ (reference sequence). The CDR3 consists of 12 residues. Trimming removed 1 base from V and 6 bases from J, with 4 bases in between. The CDR3 reads CASSLGRQPQHF. The CDR3 DNA follows: TGTGCCAGCAGCTTAGGGCGTCAGCCCCAGCATTTT.

The J gene is TRBJ1-2, the V gene TRBV6-6; D is perhaps TRBD1 (6 bases). The CDR3 contains 16 residues. Trimming removed 0 bases at V and 6 bases at J, with 17 bases between. Germline V CDR1 and CDR2: MNHNY, SVGAGI (reference sequence). DNA of the CDR3: TGTGCCAGCAGTTACTCTGGGACATATGAGATCCATGGCTACACCTTC. It is translated as CASSYSGTYEIHGYTF.

The CDR3: CASSGSYGYTF. The CDR3 bases are TGTGCCAGCTCAGGGTCCTATGGCTACACCTTC. The chain combines TRBV10-3 with TRBJ1-2; D may be TRBD1 (5 bases). With 10 bases removed from V and 4 bases from J, the gap between germline ends came to 10 bases. The CDR3 has 11 amino acids. Germline CDR1 is ENHRY and CDR2 is SYGVKD.

Only a few counts were recorded for this clone. The chain couples TRBV7-9 to TRBJ1-6; no definite D call. Trimming removed 5 bases at V and 6 bases at J, with 14 bases between. Germline V CDR1 and CDR2: SEHNR, FQNEAQ (reference sequence). The CDR3 spans 15 residues. The CDR3: CASSTERNFNSPLHF. CDR3 nucleotide sequence: TGTGCCAGCAGCACTGAACGGAACTTTAATTCACCCCTCCACTTT.

This chain joins TRBV4-1 and TRBJ1-2; 7 positions agree with TRBD1. CDR3 length equals 17 residues. V was pared by 4 bases and J by 4 bases, with 15 bases of the junction left unmatched. Per the germline V gene, CDR1 is MGHRA and CDR2 is YSYEKL. The CDR3 region is CASSPTTYTGVGYGYTF. CDR3 in DNA: TGCGCCAGCAGCCCCACCACTTATACAGGGGTGGGCTATGGCTACACCTTC.

In DNA, the CDR3 is TGCGCCAGCAGCCTCCCCCTTGACAGGAGGGGGCGAGAAGAGACCCAGTACTTC. This gives the protein CASSLPLDRRGREETQYF. The rearrangement joins TRBV4-1 to TRBJ2-5; tentative D call: TRBD1 (7 bases). The CDR3 extends over 18 amino acids. From germline, CDR1 is MGHRA and CDR2 YSYEKL. Trimming left V 4 bases short and J 3 bases short, with 24 bases between.

CDR3 sequence reads: CASSPFFSGGAYNEQFF. The CDR3 DNA reads TGTGCCAGCTCACCTTTCTTTTCCGGGGGCGCCTACAATGAGCAGTTCTTC. The V and J genes are TRBV18 and TRBJ2-1; the D gene could be TRBD1 or TRBD2 (6 bases each). CDR3 length equals 17 residues. V lost 3 bases to trimming and J lost 2 bases, with 17 bases between them. The germline V gene has CDR1 KGHSH and CDR2 LQKENI.

This chain links TRBV7-9 with TRBJ2-3; no clear D gene. CDR1 is SEHNR and CDR2 is FQNEAQ in the germline V gene (reference sequence). V was shortened by 2 bases and J by 2 bases, with 14 bases between the two germline ends. There are 16 residues in the CDR3. The CDR3 sequence: CASSLTAVTFTDTQYF. In DNA, the CDR3 is TGTGCCAGCAGCTTAACGGCAGTCACCTTCACAGATACGCAGTATTTT.

The chain has TRBV5-4 and TRBJ2-5, with D perhaps matching TRBD1 or TRBD2 (5 bases each). In germline, CDR1 is SGHNT, CDR2 YYREEE (reference sequence). The CDR3 length is 13 residues. V lost 4 bases to trimming and J lost 2 bases, with 9 bases between them. The CDR3 loop reads CASSRGRQETQYF. CDR3 DNA sequence: TGTGCCAGCAGCCGGGGACGGCAAGAGACCCAGTACTTC.

The DNA of the CDR3 is TGTGCCAGCAGCCAAGTAGGGACAGGGGCTTACACTGAAGCTTTCTTT. Protein product: CASSQVGTGAYTEAFF. V and J are TRBV3-1 (or the pseudogene TRBV3-2) and TRBJ1-1; 10 bases are shared with TRBD1. There are 16 residues in the CDR3. V trimming: 1 base; J trimming: 3 bases; junction bases outside the gene matches: 5. Germline loops: CDR1 LGHDT, CDR2 YNNKEL (reference sequence).

V gene TRBV18 combines with J gene TRBJ2-1, with TRBD2 identical over 8 bases. V dropped 0 bases and J dropped 7; count of bases not matched to a gene: 11. Germline V CDR1 and CDR2: KGHSH, LQKENI. CDR3 length equals 17 residues. The DNA for the CDR3 is TGTGCCAGCTCACCACCGTATTTGGCGGGGGGTTGGAATGAGCAGTTCTTC. Protein product: CASSPPYLAGGWNEQFF.

The chain combines TRBV9 with TRBJ2-5; no firm D call. The CDR3 runs 18 residues. V lost 0 bases, J lost 5 bases, and 23 bases lay in between. The germline V gene encodes CDR1 SGDLS and CDR2 YYNGEE. The CDR3: CASSVGSLRHLETETQYF. The CDR3 coding sequence is TGTGCCAGCAGCGTAGGAAGTTTGCGGCACTTAGAGACGGAGACCCAGTACTTC.

The chain has TRBV15 and TRBJ1-6; TRBD1 matches 11 bases. J gave up 3 bases and V 8 bases, and 6 bases lay outside the gene matches. The CDR3 consists of 16 residues. Germline V gives CDR1 LNHNV, CDR2 YYDKDF (reference sequence). In DNA, the CDR3 is TGTGCCACCTCAACCGGGACAGGGGGCTATAATTCACCCCTCCACTTT. This sequence encodes CATSTGTGGYNSPLHF.

The rearrangement joins TRBV6-2 or TRBV6-3 to TRBJ1-5, with 8 nucleotides matching TRBD1. The CDR3 has 14 amino acids. Germline assignment: CDR1 MNHEY and CDR2 SVGEGT. The V and J ends lost 2 bases and 11 bases, in that order; junction bases with no gene match: 8. DNA of the CDR3: TGTGCCAGCAGTTACGGGACAGGTTTCCAGGCCCAGCATTTT. It yields the protein CASSYGTGFQAQHF.

The genes are TRBV7-2 and TRBJ2-7; 8 bases are a match to TRBD1. Losses at the gene ends were 5 bases for V and 2 bases for J; bases not matched to a gene: 5. The CDR3 is 14 residues long. Germline V lookup: CDR1 SGHTA, CDR2 FQGNSA. CDR3 in amino acids: CASSLTGAPYEQYF. The CDR3 region has the DNA TGTGCCAGCAGCCTGACAGGGGCTCCCTACGAGCAGTACTTC.

V is TRBV20-1 and J is TRBJ1-5; D is unresolved. Germline CDR1 is DFQATT and CDR2 is SNEGSKA (reference sequence). V was shortened by 6 bases and J by 4 bases, with 7 bases between the two germline ends. The CDR3 loop spans 11 amino acids. CDR3 nucleotides: TGCAGTGCGAAGGGAAATCAGCCCCAGCATTTT. This translates into CSAKGNQPQHF.

J is TRBJ2-3 and V is TRBV12-3 or TRBV12-4; D is unclear. The CDR3 runs 12 residues. V was cut by 7 bases and J by 4 bases, with 9 bases left in between. In DNA, the CDR3 is TGTGCCAGCACTCCCAGGCCAGATACGCAGTATTTT. It is translated as CASTPRPDTQYF.

The chain employs TRBV5-4 and TRBJ1-2; D not certain. The V gene lost 3 bases and the J gene lost 8 bases, with 11 bases spanning the gap. The CDR3 has 12 amino acids. Germline values: CDR1 SGHNT, CDR2 YYREEE (reference sequence). This CDR3 is CASSYRVEGYTF. CDR3 sequence (DNA): TGTGCCAGCAGCTACCGGGTGGAAGGCTACACCTTC.

This clone appeared once. The chain uses TRBV9 and TRBJ2-3; 13 positions match TRBD2. The CDR3 has 18 residues. The J segment lost 1 base and the V segment lost 0 bases, leaving 5 bases of the junction unmatched. Looked up from germline, CDR1 is SGDLS and CDR2 is YYNGEE. CDR3 region: CASSVGTSGRLGTDTQYF. The CDR3 DNA is TGTGCCAGCAGCGTAGGGACTAGCGGGAGATTAGGCACAGATACGCAGTATTTT.

There are a few counts of this clone. V gene TRBV27 combines with J gene TRBJ2-2; 8 bases are a match to TRBD2. Trimming at V came to 3 bases and at J to 5 bases, leaving 8 bases not matched to a gene. Germline CDR1 is MNHEY and CDR2 is SMNVEV (reference sequence). This CDR3 is built from 16 residues. The CDR3 region is CASSFGTPGGTGELFF. The CDR3 DNA reads TGTGCCAGCAGTTTTGGGACCCCGGGGGGGACCGGGGAGCTGTTTTTT.

The chain recombines TRBV24-1 with TRBJ1-4, with D perhaps TRBD1 (5 bases). Germline CDR1 reads KGHDR; CDR2 reads SFDVKD. V was trimmed by 9 bases and J by 0 bases, leaving 19 bases between them. This CDR3 has 17 residues. The CDR3 protein is CATPGTLTPATNEKLFF. The CDR3 nucleotides read TGTGCCACCCCCGGGACGCTCACCCCCGCAACTAATGAAAAACTGTTTTTT.

The V call is TRBV19, the J call TRBJ2-2; D not resolved. Trimming shortened V by 4 bases and J by 0 bases, and 9 bases separated the two germline ends. Germline values: CDR1 LNHDA, CDR2 SQIVND (reference sequence). The CDR3 loop spans 15 amino acids. DNA of the CDR3: TGTGCCAGTAGTAGAGGACGCTCGAACACCGGGGAGCTGTTTTTT. It codes for CASSRGRSNTGELFF.